The T cell receptor beta chain described here comes from a study of blood T cell repertoires in COVID-19. Turning to the study itself: Sources were T cells, B-cell-depleted T cells, or PBMCs; the material itself was cDNA or gDNA.

Sequencing was performed with immunoSEQ multiplex PCR; in TCRdb, only in-frame clones are kept and a portion is missing. In the table there are about 140,000 clones, approximately 79% of which are singletons. The sample holds one count of this clone. The V gene's germline CDR1 is KGHSH and CDR2 LQKENI. The V gene end was trimmed by 3 bases and the J gene end by 6 bases; junction bases not matched to a gene: 3. This CDR3 comprises 14 residues. Sequencing was carried out using peripheral blood. The chain joins TRBV18 to TRBJ1-5, with 9 bases lining up with TRBD1. This clonotype was sampled from a man in his 60s with acute or convalescent COVID-19. This CDR3 is CASSPGQGRQPQHF. Written as DNA, the CDR3 is TGTGCCAGCTCACCGGGACAGGGACGTCAGCCCCAGCATTTT.